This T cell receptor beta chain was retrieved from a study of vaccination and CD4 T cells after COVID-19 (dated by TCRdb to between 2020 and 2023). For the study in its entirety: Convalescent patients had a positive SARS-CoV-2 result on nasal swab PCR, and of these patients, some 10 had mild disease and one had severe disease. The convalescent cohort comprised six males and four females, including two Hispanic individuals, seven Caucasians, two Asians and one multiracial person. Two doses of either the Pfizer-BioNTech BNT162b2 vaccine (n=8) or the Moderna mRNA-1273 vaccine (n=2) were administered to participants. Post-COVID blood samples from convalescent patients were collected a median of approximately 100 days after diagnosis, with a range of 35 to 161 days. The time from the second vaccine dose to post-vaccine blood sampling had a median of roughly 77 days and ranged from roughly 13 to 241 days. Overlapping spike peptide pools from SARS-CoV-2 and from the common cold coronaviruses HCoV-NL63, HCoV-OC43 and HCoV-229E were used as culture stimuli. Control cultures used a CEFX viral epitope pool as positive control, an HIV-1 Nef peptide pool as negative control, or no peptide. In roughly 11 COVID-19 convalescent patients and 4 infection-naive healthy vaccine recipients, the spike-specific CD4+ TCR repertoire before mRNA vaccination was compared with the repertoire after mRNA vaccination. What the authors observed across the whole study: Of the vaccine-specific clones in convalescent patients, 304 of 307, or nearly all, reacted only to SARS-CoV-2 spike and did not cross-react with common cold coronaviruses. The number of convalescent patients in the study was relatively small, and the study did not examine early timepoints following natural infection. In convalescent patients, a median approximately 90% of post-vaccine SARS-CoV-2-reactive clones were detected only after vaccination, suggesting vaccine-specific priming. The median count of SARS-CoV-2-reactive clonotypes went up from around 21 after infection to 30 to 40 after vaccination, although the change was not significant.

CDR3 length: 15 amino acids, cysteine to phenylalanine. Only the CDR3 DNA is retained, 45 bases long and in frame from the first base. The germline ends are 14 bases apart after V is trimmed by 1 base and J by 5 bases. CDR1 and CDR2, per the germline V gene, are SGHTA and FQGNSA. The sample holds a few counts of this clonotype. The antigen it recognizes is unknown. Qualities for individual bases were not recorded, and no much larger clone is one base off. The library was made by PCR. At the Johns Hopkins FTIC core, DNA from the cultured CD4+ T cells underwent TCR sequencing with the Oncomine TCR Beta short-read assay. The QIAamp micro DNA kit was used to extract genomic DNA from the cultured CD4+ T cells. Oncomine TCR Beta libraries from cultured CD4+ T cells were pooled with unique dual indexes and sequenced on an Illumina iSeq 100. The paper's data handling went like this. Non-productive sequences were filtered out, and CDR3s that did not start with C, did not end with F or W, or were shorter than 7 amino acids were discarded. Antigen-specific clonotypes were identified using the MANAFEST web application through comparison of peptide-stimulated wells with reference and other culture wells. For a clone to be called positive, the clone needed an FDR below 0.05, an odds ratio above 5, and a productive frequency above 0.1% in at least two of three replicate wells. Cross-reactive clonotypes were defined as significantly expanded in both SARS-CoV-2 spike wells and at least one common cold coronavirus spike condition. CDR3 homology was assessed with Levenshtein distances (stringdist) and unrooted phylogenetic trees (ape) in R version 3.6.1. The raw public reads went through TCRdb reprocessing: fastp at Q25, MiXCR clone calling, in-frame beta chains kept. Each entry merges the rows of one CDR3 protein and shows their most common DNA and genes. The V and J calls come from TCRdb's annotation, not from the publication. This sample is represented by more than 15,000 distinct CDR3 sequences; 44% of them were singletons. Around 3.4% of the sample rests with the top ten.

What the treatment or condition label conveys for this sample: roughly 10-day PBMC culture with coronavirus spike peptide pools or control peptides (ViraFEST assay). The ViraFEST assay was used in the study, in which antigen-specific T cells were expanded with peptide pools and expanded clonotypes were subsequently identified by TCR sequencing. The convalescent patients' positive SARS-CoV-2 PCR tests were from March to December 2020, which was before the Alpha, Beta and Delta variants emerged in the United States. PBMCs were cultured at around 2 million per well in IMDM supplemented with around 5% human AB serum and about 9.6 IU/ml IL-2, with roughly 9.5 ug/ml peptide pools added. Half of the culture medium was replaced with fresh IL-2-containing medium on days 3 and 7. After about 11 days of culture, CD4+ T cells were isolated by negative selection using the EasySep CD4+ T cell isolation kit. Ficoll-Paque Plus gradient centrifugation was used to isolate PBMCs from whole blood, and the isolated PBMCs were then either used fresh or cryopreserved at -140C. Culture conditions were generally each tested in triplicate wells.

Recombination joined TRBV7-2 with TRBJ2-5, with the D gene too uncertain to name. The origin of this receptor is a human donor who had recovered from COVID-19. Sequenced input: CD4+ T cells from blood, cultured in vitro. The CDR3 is CASSLEWGIWETQYF. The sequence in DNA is TGTGCCAGCAGCTTAGAGTGGGGTATTTGGGAGACCCAGTACTTC.